The following is a T cell receptor beta chain sequence with its context. Its antigen is as yet unknown. An end of the junction does not agree with germline; a read error may underlie this. Other DNA variants within this sample encode the same CDR3. The data stem from a study of OX40 agonist ivuxolimab in advanced cancers. Study summary: Patients were given ivuxolimab, an antibody that agonizes OX40 (CD134). It was permissible to have had prior anti-PD-1, anti-PD-L1 or anti-CTLA-4 therapy, and approximately 41% had some. Partial responses were recorded for three patients, including one with hepatocellular carcinoma and two with cutaneous melanoma.

CDR3 length: 13 residues. Germline CDR1 and CDR2: LNHNV and YYDKDF (reference sequence). Notes on the study in general: Within 6 weeks, CD4+ and CD8+ blood T cells expanded clonally at 0.1 to 3.0 mg/kg.

Method: immunoSEQ multiplex PCR; TCRdb's copy keeps in-frame clones and lacks some. This table holds some 60,000 clones, more than 85% found once. V is TRBV15 and J is TRBJ1-6; TRBD1 agrees at 10 bases. This receptor was taken from an adult with an advanced solid tumor such as melanoma, head and neck, liver or kidney cancer. Sequences were derived from CD4+ or CD8+ T cells sorted from blood, sampled in a trial of the OX40 agonist ivuxolimab. CDR3 DNA: TGTGCTACCAGGGGACAGGGGAGGTCACCCCTCCACTTT. As protein: CATRGQGRSPLHF.